The 18 T cell receptor beta chains in this list originate from one sample, sequenced in a study of graft-versus-host responses after intestinal transplantation. For these TCRs, the target antigens are not known. Clones were sequenced by immunoSEQ multiplex PCR, and TCRdb holds only the in-frame ones, with some missing. The repertoire has 80,000 to 95,000 clones, 90% to 95% of them found once; the top ten carry 2%. The input for sequencing was unstimulated CD8+ T cells sorted from spleen or lymph node cells, taken before intestinal transplant. The receptors come from a human donor who received an intestinal transplant.

The chain has TRBV7-2 and TRBJ1-1, with 7 bases identical to TRBD1. The J segment lost 3 bases and the V segment lost 5 bases, leaving 12 bases of the junction unmatched. There are 16 residues in the CDR3. CDR1 SGHTA and CDR2 FQGNSA come from the germline V gene. This chain's CDR3 is CASSLTGKYGHTEAFF. In nucleotides, the CDR3 is TGTGCCAGCAGCCTGACAGGGAAGTATGGCCACACTGAAGCTTTCTTT.

The chain carries TRBV11-2 and TRBJ2-2; D possibly corresponds to TRBD2 (6 bases). Trimming took 10 bases from V and 2 from J, leaving 11 bases between them. In germline, CDR1 is SGHAT, CDR2 FQNNGV. CDR3 size: 13 residues. The CDR3 DNA is TGTGCCACCGGGGAGGAAAACACCGGGGAGCTGTTTTTT. It codes for CATGEENTGELFF.

This chain links TRBV27 with TRBJ2-3, with D possibly matching TRBD2 (5 bases). Germline CDR1 MNHEY, CDR2 SMNVEV (reference sequence). The CDR3 runs to 11 residues. The V end was cut by 3 bases, the J end by 8 bases, with 6 bases between. The CDR3 sequence: CASSFGGTQYF. The CDR3 nucleotides read TGTGCCAGCAGTTTTGGAGGTACGCAGTATTTT.

The chain uses TRBV30 and TRBJ1-2, with D perhaps matching TRBD1 (5 bases). Germline lookup yields CDR1 GTSNPN and CDR2 SVGIG (reference sequence). Trimming shortened V by 3 bases and J by 3 bases, and 11 bases separated the two germline ends. The CDR3 has 13 residues. The CDR3 region has the DNA TGTGCCTGGAGGGCCTGGGGGGACTATGGCTACACCTTC. Encoded protein: CAWRAWGDYGYTF.

The V and J genes are TRBV29-1 and TRBJ1-3; D unclear. The CDR3 spans 11 residues. Trimming removed 7 bases from V and 0 bases from J, with 4 bases in between. Germline-derived CDR1 and CDR2 are SQVTM and ANQGSEA. In nucleotides, the CDR3 is TGCAGCGGGCACTCTGGAAACACCATATATTTT. It codes for CSGHSGNTIYF.

The chain carries TRBV27 and TRBJ1-2; maybe TRBD1 (5 bases). Germline CDR1 is MNHEY and CDR2 is SMNVEV (reference sequence). V shed 3 bases and J shed 2 bases, with 10 bases lying between them. The CDR3 is 14 amino acids. For the CDR3, the DNA is TGTGCCAGCAGTTTTCTTGGGGCGAACTATGGCTACACCTTC. This translates into CASSFLGANYGYTF.

The chain uses TRBV10-2 and TRBJ1-1, with D hard to call. The CDR3 has 14 residues. Germline V gene lookup returns CDR1 WSHSY and CDR2 SAAADI. V was cut by 6 bases and J by 1 base, with 12 bases left in between. CDR3 loop: CASRLEGWNTEAFF. CDR3 in DNA: TGCGCCAGCAGATTGGAGGGCTGGAACACTGAAGCTTTCTTT.

The CDR3 here is CASSWDPSGATGEGDTQYF. Here the CDR3 DNA reads TGTGCCAGCAGCTGGGACCCTAGCGGGGCTACCGGAGAGGGGGATACGCAGTATTTT. V and J are TRBV5-4 and TRBJ2-3, with TRBD2 matching 9 bases. The CDR3 totals 19 residues. Losses at the gene ends were 3 bases for V and 6 bases for J; bases not matched to a gene: 20. Germline V lookup: CDR1 SGHNT, CDR2 YYREEE (reference sequence).

This chain joins TRBV7-2 and TRBJ2-7; D is undetermined. Trimming removed 1 base at V and 4 bases at J, with 8 bases between. The CDR3 sequence is 13 residues long. The germline gives CDR1 SGHTA, CDR2 FQGNSA. The CDR3 reads CASSLDQYYEQYF. The CDR3 bases are TGTGCCAGCAGCTTAGATCAGTATTACGAGCAGTACTTC. The whole variable domain, remainder taken from reference TRBV7-2 and TRBJ2-7, is GAGVSQSPSNKVTEKGKDVELRCDPISGHTALYWYRQSLGQGLEFLIYFQGNSAPDKSGLPSDRFSAERTGGSVSTLTIQRTQQEDSAVYLCASSLDQYYEQYFGPGTRLTVT.

The V and J genes are TRBV7-9 and TRBJ2-3; D remains ambiguous. The CDR3 is 14 amino acids. Germline loops: CDR1 SEHNR, CDR2 FQNEAQ (reference sequence). Deletions cut 3 bases from V and 5 bases from J, with 12 bases between. DNA of the CDR3: TGTGCCAGCAGCTTGCCCGTGGTAGTAGATACGCAGTATTTT. Protein product: CASSLPVVVDTQYF.

CDR3 DNA: TGTGCCAGCAGTCCTGGGGACAGGGGAGGGAGAAAAACTGAAGCTTTCTTT. Residues: CASSPGDRGGRKTEAFF. V usage is TRBV27 and J usage is TRBJ1-1; 10 bases map to TRBD1. The junction had 14 bases not matched to a gene; V was cut back by 5 bases and J by 5 bases. The V gene's germline CDR1 is MNHEY and CDR2 SMNVEV (reference sequence). The CDR3 covers 17 residues.

This clone was seen only a few times. The V call is TRBV2, the J call TRBJ1-3; TRBD1 matches 9 bases. The CDR3 runs to 15 residues. V lost 7 bases and J lost 4; bases outside the gene matches: 8. Germline V gene data show CDR1 as SNHLY and CDR2 as FYNNEI. DNA of the CDR3: TGTGCCAGCAAATTGGACAGGGGAACGGGAAACACCATATATTTT. Translated: CASKLDRGTGNTIYF.

J is TRBJ2-1 and V is TRBV15; D gene uncertain. Germline loops: CDR1 LNHNV, CDR2 YYDKDF (reference sequence). V was clipped by 0 bases and J by 1 base, with 13 bases between them. This CDR3 has 17 residues. The CDR3 nucleotides are TGTGCCACCAGCAGAGAGATTGACCGACTTTCCTACAATGAGCAGTTCTTC. This encodes CATSREIDRLSYNEQFF. The variable domain in full, with the rest retrieved from reference TRBV15 and TRBJ2-1, is DAMVIQNPRYQVTQFGKPVTLSCSQTLNHNVMYWYQQKSSQAPKLLFHYYDKDFNNEADTPDNFQSRRPNTSFCFLDIRSPGLGDTAMYLCATSREIDRLSYNEQFFGPGTRLTVL.

This chain uses TRBV7-9 with TRBJ2-5; tentatively, D is TRBD2 (6 bases). The assigned J gene may be wrong: the sequence end matches TRBJ2-7 better. CDR3 length: 14 residues. Germline CDR1 and CDR2: SEHNR and FQNEAQ (reference sequence). CDR3 amino acids: CASSFRDFPYEQYF. Here the CDR3 DNA reads TGTGCCAGCAGCTTTCGGGACTTCCCCTACGAGCAGTACTTC.

In the case of this clone: A read error may account for a junction end that differs from germline. Other DNA sequences of this sample code for an identical CDR3. V gene TRBV9 combines with J gene TRBJ1-1, with D perhaps TRBD1 (5 bases). This CDR3 is 14 amino acids long. Germline V gene sequence: CDR1 SGDLS, CDR2 YYNGEE. The CDR3 DNA follows: TGTGCTAGCAGCACCTCGGGGGGGAACACTGAAGCTTTCTTT. Encoded protein: CASSTSGGNTEAFF.

The CDR3 coding sequence is TGCGCCAGCAGCCAAGATAGAGGGTATGAAGCTTTCTTT. Encoded protein: CASSQDRGYEAFF. The gene calls are TRBV4-3 and TRBJ1-1; no reliable D call. This CDR3 contains 13 residues. V shed 0 bases and J shed 7 bases, with 9 bases lying between them. CDR1 LGHNA and CDR2 YSLEER come from the germline V gene.

The chain is built from TRBV30 and TRBJ2-5; D remains ambiguous. Germline CDR1 GTSNPN, CDR2 SVGIG (reference sequence). CDR3 size: 14 residues. V was clipped by 2 bases and J by 1 base, with 11 bases between them. CDR3: CAWSLGSLQETQYF. In DNA, the CDR3 is TGTGCCTGGAGTCTCGGGTCTCTCCAAGAGACCCAGTACTTC. Combining the CDR3 with reference TRBV30 and TRBJ2-5 gives the whole variable domain SQTIHQWPATLVQPVGSPLSLECTVEGTSNPNLYWYRQAAGRGLQLLFYSVGIGQISSEVPQNLSASRPQDRQFILSSKKLLLSDSGFYLCAWSLGSLQETQYFGPGTRLLVL.

The chain links TRBV4-3 to TRBJ1-6; D perhaps matches TRBD1 (6 bases). CDR1 and CDR2 from the germline V gene are LGHNA and YSLEER. CDR3 size: 17 residues. V was trimmed by 0 bases and J by 6 bases, leaving 15 bases between them. CDR3 region: CASSQDSGGLSNSPLHF. For the CDR3, the DNA is TGCGCCAGCAGCCAAGATTCCGGGGGGCTTAGTAATTCACCCCTCCACTTT.